This entry lists 11 T cell receptor beta chains sequenced from one sample in a study of shared clonotypes between healthy human individuals. Profiled with immunoSEQ multiplex PCR; TCRdb holds only in-frame clones, not every one. The repertoire includes some 500,000 clones, approximately 95% of them detected once, and 0.064% sits in the top ten. The specimen sequenced was naive CD4+ T cells sorted from blood. The subset: CD45RA+ positively selected. These receptor sequences come from a woman in her thirties in good health.

The V gene is TRBV28, the J gene TRBJ1-3, with 9 nucleotides matching TRBD1. The germline gives CDR1 MDHEN, CDR2 SYDVKM. With V trimmed by 7 bases and J by 1 base, 5 bases remained unmatched. The CDR3 runs 15 residues. The CDR3 sequence: CASITQGASGNTIYF. The CDR3, as DNA: TGTGCCAGCATTACACAGGGGGCTTCTGGAAACACCATATATTTT.

This chain uses TRBV6-1 with TRBJ1-4; possible D gene TRBD1, 5 bases. The CDR3 runs 14 residues. Trimming shortened V by 4 bases and J by 7 bases, and 13 bases separated the two germline ends. Germline V CDR1 and CDR2: MNHNS, SASEGT. CDR3 loop: CASSVGQAGEKLFF. CDR3 DNA sequence: TGTGCCAGCAGTGTGGGGCAGGCGGGTGAAAAACTGTTTTTT.

This rearrangement joins TRBV19 to TRBJ1-1; D is undetermined. Trimming left V 1 base short and J 10 bases short, with 13 bases between. Germline V gives CDR1 LNHDA, CDR2 SQIVND (reference sequence). The CDR3 contains 13 residues. The CDR3 loop reads CASSIAGPRGAFF. CDR3 nucleotides: TGTGCCAGTAGTATAGCTGGGCCCCGTGGAGCTTTCTTT.

In the case of this clone: The sample has other DNA sequences that encode this CDR3 too. V is TRBV7-9 and J is TRBJ2-7; 8 bases fit TRBD2. With 5 bases clipped from V and 4 bases from J, the junction kept 1 base outside the gene matches. The CDR3 runs 12 residues. Germline CDR1 SEHNR, CDR2 FQNEAQ (reference sequence). CDR3 in amino acids: CASSRLAYEQYF. In nucleotides, the CDR3 is TGTGCCAGCAGCCGACTAGCGTACGAGCAGTACTTC.

This chain joins TRBV7-9 and TRBJ1-2; tentative D call: TRBD1 (6 bases). Germline loops: CDR1 SEHNR, CDR2 FQNEAQ (reference sequence). The CDR3 has 14 amino acids. The V end was cut by 7 bases, the J end by 4 bases, with 16 bases between. The CDR3 bases are TGTGCCAGCACCCGGGGTGGGGGCCGCTATGGCTACACCTTC. This encodes CASTRGGGRYGYTF.

The J gene is TRBJ1-5, the V gene TRBV18; D call uncertain. The germline V gene encodes CDR1 KGHSH and CDR2 LQKENI. The CDR3 length is 15 residues. Trimming left V 3 bases short and J 1 base short, with 10 bases between. The CDR3 DNA follows: TGTGCCAGCTCACCTCGTAGAGAGAGCAATCAGCCCCAGCATTTT. This sequence encodes CASSPRRESNQPQHF.

The rearrangement links TRBV25-1 to TRBJ2-1; D remains unclear. Trimming removed 0 bases at V and 9 bases at J, with 12 bases between. The CDR3 has 14 residues. Germline assignment: CDR1 MGHDK and CDR2 SYGVNS. This CDR3 reads CASSEYNTRTEQFF. The DNA of the CDR3 is TGTGCCAGCAGTGAATATAATACACGCACTGAGCAGTTCTTC.

The chain recombines TRBV19 with TRBJ1-2; D unclear. Per germline, CDR1 LNHDA and CDR2 SQIVND (reference sequence). V lost 7 bases and J 4 bases, leaving 16 bases between the germline ends. The CDR3 spans 14 residues. The CDR3 sequence: CASTPPGLSYGYTF. In nucleotides, the CDR3 is TGTGCCAGTACCCCACCCGGATTGAGCTATGGCTACACCTTC.

CDR3 DNA sequence: TGTGCCAGCAGCTTCTCACGGGGGCCCAACAATGAGCAGTTCTTC. Translated, it gives CASSFSRGPNNEQFF. The V gene is TRBV11-2, the J gene TRBJ2-1; D possibly matches TRBD1 or TRBD2 (6 bases each). CDR3 length: 15 residues. Trimming left V 3 bases short and J 5 bases short, with 14 bases between. Germline CDR1 SGHAT, CDR2 FQNNGV.

V is TRBV18 and J is TRBJ2-7; 11 bases line up with TRBD2. Germline V gene data show CDR1 as KGHSH and CDR2 as LQKENI. V trimming: 6 bases; J trimming: 3 bases; junction bases outside the gene matches: 7. The CDR3 runs 15 residues. Here the CDR3 DNA reads TGTGCCAGCTCGGCGACTAGCGGGACTTTCTACGAGCAGTACTTC. Its protein is CASSATSGTFYEQYF. Filled out from reference TRBV18 and TRBJ2-7, the complete variable domain reads NAGVMQNPRHLVRRRGQEARLRCSPMKGHSHVYWYRQLPEEGLKFMVYLQKENIIDESGMPKERFSAEFPKEGPSILRIQQVVRGDSAAYFCASSATSGTFYEQYFGPGTRLTVT.

This clone was counted a single time. The rearrangement joins TRBV9 to TRBJ1-4; D gene ambiguous. V was clipped by 2 bases and J by 0 bases, with 5 bases between them. This CDR3 spans 14 amino acids. The V gene's germline CDR1 is SGDLS and CDR2 YYNGEE. CDR3 in amino acids: CASSVGSTNEKLFF. The CDR3 region has the DNA TGTGCCAGCAGCGTCGGATCAACTAATGAAAAACTGTTTTTT.